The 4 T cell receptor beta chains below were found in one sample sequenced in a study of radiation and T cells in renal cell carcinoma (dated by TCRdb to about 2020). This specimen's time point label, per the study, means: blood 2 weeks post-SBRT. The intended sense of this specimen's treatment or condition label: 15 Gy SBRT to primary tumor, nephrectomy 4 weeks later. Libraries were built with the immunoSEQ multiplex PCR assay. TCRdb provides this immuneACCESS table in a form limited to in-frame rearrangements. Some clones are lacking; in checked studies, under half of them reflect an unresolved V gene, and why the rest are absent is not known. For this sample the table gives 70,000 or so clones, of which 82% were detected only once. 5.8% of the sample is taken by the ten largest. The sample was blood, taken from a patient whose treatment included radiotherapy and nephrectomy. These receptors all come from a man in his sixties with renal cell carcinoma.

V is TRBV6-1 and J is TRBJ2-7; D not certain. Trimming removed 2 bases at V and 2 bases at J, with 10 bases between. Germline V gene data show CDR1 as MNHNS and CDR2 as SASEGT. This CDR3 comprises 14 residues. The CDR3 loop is CASSELDIAYEQYF. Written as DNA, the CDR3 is TGTGCCAGCAGTGAATTAGACATAGCCTACGAGCAGTACTTC.

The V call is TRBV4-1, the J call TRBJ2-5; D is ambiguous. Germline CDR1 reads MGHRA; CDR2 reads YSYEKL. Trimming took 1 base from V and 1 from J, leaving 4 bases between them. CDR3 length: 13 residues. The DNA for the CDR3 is TGCGCCAGCAGCCAAGGGGGCCAAGAGACCCAGTACTTC. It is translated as CASSQGGQETQYF.

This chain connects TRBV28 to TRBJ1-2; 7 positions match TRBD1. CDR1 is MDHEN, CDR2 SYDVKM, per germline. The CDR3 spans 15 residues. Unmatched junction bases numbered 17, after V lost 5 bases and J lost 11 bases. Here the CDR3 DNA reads TGTGCCAGCAGTCCTTGGGCAGGGGGTCGCTCGCCGTACACCTTC. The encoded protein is CASSPWAGGRSPYTF.

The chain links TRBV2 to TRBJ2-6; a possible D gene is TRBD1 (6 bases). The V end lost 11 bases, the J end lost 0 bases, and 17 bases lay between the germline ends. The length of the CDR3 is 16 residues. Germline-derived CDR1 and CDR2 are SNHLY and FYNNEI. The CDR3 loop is CAGYRTAFSGANVLTF. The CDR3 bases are TGTGCCGGCTATAGGACAGCGTTCTCTGGGGCCAACGTCCTGACTTTC. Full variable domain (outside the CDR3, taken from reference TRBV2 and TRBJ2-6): EPEVTQTPSHQVTQMGQEVILRCVPISNHLYFYWYRQILGQKVEFLVSFYNNEISEKSEIFDDQFSVERPDGSNFTLKIRSTKLEDSAMYFCAGYRTAFSGANVLTFGAGSRLTVL.